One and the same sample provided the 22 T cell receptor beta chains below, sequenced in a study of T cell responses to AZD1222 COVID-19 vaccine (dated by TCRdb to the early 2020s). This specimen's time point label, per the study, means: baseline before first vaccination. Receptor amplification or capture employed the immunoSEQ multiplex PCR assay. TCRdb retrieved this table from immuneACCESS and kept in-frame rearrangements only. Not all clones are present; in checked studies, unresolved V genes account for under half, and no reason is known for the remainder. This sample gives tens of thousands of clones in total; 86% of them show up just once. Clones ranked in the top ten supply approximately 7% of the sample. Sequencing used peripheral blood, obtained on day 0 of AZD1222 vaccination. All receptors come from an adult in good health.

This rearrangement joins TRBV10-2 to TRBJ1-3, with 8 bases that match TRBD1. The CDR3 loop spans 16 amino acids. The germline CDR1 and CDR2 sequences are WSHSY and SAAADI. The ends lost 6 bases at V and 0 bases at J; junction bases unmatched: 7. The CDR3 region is CASSMTGANSGNTIYF. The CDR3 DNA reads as TGCGCCAGCAGCATGACAGGGGCTAACTCTGGAAACACCATATATTTT.

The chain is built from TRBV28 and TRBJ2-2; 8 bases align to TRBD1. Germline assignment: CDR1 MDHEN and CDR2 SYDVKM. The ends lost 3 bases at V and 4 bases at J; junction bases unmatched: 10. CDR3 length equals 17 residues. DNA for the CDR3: TGTGCCAGCAGTTTGCAGAGACAGGGGCTAATCACCGGGGAGCTGTTTTTT. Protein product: CASSLQRQGLITGELFF. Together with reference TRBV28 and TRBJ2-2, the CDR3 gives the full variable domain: DVKVTQSSRYLVKRTGEKVFLECVQDMDHENMFWYRQDPGLGLRLIYFSYDVKMKEKGDIPEGYSVSREKKERFSLILESASTNQTSMYLCASSLQRQGLITGELFFGEGSRLTVL.

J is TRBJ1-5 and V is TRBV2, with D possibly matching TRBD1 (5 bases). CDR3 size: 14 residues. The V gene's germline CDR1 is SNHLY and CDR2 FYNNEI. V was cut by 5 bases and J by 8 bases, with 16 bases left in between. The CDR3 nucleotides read TGTGCCAGCAGTCCCCAGGGATCCTCGGAGCCCCAGCATTTT. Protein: CASSPQGSSEPQHF.

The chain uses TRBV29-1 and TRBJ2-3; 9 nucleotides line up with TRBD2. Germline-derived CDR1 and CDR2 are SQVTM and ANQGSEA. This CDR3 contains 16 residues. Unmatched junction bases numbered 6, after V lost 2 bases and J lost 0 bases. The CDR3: CSVETASGISTDTQYF. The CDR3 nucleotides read TGCAGCGTTGAAACTGCTAGCGGGATTAGCACAGATACGCAGTATTTT.

In DNA form, the CDR3 reads TGTGCCAGCTCACCTCAGGACAGGGGGACTGAAGCTTTCTTT. It specifies CASSPQDRGTEAFF. V and J are TRBV18 and TRBJ1-1, with TRBD1 matching 10 bases. Germline trimming cut 3 bases from V and 5 bases from J; bases unmatched to any gene: 3. This CDR3 region has 14 residues. Germline values: CDR1 KGHSH, CDR2 LQKENI.

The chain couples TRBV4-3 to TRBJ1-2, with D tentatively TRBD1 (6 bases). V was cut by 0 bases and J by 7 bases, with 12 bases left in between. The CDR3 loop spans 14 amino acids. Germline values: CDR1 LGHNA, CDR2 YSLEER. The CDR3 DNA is TGCGCCAGCAGCCAAGATGCCGGGGGCCGTGGCTACACCTTC. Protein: CASSQDAGGRGYTF.

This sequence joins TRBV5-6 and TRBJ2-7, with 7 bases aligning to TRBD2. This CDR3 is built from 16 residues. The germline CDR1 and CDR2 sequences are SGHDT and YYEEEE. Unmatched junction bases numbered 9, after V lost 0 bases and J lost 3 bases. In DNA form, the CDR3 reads TGTGCCAGCAGCTTGGGTAGCGGGCGCTATGGCTACGAGCAGTACTTC. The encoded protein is CASSLGSGRYGYEQYF. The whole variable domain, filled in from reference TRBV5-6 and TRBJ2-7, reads DAGVTQSPTHLIKTRGQQVTLRCSPKSGHDTVSWYQQALGQGPQFIFQYYEEEERQRGNFPDRFSGHQFPNYSSELNVNALLLGDSALYLCASSLGSGRYGYEQYFGPGTRLTVT.

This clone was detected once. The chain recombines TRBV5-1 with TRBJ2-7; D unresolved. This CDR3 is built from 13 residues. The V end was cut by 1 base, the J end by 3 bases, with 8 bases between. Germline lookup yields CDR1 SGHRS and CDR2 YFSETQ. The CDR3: CASSLIPDYEQYF. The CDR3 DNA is TGCGCCAGCAGCTTGATTCCAGACTACGAGCAGTACTTC.

This chain's CDR3 is CASSPYPQGAGTEAFF. The CDR3 DNA reads as TGTGCCAGCAGCCCCTACCCCCAGGGGGCAGGTACTGAAGCTTTCTTT. The chain carries TRBV11-2 and TRBJ1-1; TRBD1 matches at 8 bases. The ends lost 5 bases at V and 5 bases at J; junction bases unmatched: 13. Germline CDR1 SGHAT, CDR2 FQNNGV. The CDR3 has 16 amino acids.

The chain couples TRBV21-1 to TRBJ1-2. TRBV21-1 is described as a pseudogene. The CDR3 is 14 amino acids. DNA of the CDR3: TGTGCCATCCACGGAGGGACTCCCGGTAAAGGCTACACCTTC. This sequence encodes CAIHGGTPGKGYTF.

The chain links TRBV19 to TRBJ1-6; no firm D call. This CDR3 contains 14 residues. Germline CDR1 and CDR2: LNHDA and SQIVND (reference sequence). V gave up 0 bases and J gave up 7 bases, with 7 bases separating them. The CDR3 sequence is CASSIDQWNSPLHF. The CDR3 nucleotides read TGTGCCAGTAGTATAGATCAATGGAATTCACCCCTCCACTTT.

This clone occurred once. CDR3 sequence reads: CATSRDATGLGAEQYF. CDR3 DNA sequence: TGTGCCACCAGCAGAGATGCGACGGGACTAGGGGCCGAGCAGTACTTC. The chain uses TRBV15 and TRBJ2-7; 8 bases line up with TRBD2. Germline trimming cut 0 bases from V and 6 bases from J; bases unmatched to any gene: 10. Per the germline V gene, CDR1 is LNHNV and CDR2 is YYDKDF (reference sequence). The CDR3 length is 16 residues.

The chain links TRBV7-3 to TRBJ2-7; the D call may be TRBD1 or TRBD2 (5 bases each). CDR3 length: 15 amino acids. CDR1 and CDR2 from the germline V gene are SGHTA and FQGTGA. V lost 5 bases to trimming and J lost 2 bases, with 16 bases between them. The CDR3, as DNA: TGTGCCAGCAGCCCCGAGCCGGGACGGGCCTACGAGCAGTACTTC. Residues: CASSPEPGRAYEQYF.

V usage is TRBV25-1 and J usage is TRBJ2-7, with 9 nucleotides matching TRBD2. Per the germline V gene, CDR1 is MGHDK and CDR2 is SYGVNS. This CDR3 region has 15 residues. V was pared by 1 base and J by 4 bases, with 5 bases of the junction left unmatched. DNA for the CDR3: TGTGCCAGCAGTGAATCTAGCGGGAAAATTTACGAGCAGTACTTC. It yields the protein CASSESSGKIYEQYF.

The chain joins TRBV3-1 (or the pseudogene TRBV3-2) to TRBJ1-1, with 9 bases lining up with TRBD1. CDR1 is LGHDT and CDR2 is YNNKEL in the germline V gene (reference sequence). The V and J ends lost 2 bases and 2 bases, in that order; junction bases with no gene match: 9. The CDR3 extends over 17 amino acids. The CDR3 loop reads CASSQYKPGQGNTEAFF. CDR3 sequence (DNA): TGTGCCAGCAGCCAATATAAACCGGGACAGGGAAACACTGAAGCTTTCTTT.

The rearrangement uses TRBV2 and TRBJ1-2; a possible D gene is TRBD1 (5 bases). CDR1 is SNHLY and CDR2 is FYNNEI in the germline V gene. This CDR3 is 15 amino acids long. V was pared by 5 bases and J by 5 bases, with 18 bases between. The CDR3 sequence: CASSLGRRALYGYTF. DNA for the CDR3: TGTGCCAGCAGTCTGGGACGACGGGCTTTATATGGCTACACCTTC.

CDR3 protein: CASSAQGRNTEAFF. Here the CDR3 DNA reads TGTGCCAGCAGCGCCCAGGGGCGGAACACTGAAGCTTTCTTT. The chain has TRBV9 and TRBJ1-1; tentatively, D is TRBD1 (6 bases). Germline V gene sequence: CDR1 SGDLS, CDR2 YYNGEE. V shed 3 bases and J shed 1 base, with 10 bases lying between them. The length of the CDR3 is 14 residues.

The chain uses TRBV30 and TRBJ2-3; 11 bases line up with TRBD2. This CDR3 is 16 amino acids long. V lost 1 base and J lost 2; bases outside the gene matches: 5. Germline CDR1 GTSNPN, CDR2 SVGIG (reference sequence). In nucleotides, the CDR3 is TGTGCCTGGAGTGCCCGACTAGCGGGGAACACAGATACGCAGTATTTT. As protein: CAWSARLAGNTDTQYF.

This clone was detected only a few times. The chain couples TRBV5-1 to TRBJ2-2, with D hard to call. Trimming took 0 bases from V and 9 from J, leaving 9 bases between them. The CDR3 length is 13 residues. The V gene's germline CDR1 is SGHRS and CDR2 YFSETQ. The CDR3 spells CASSLGHTRELFF. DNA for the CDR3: TGCGCCAGCAGCTTGGGGCATACTAGGGAGCTGTTTTTT.

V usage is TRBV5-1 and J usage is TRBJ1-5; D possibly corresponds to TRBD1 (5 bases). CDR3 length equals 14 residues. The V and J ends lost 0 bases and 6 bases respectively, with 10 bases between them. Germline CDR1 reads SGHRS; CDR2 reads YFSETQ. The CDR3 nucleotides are TGCGCCAGCAGCTTGGGGGGCGCGGGTCAGCCCCAGCATTTT. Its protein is CASSLGGAGQPQHF. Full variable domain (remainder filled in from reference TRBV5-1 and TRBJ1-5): KAGVTQTPRYLIKTRGQQVTLSCSPISGHRSVSWYQQTPGQGLQFLFEYFSETQRNKGNFPGRFSGRQFSNSRSEMNVSTLELGDSALYLCASSLGGAGQPQHFGDGTRLSIL.

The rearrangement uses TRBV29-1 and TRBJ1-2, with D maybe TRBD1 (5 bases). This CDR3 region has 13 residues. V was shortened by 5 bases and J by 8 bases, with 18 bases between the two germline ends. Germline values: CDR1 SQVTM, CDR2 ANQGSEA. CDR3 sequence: CSVTLGGDQGYTF. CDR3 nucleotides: TGCAGCGTTACCTTGGGGGGGGATCAAGGCTACACCTTC.

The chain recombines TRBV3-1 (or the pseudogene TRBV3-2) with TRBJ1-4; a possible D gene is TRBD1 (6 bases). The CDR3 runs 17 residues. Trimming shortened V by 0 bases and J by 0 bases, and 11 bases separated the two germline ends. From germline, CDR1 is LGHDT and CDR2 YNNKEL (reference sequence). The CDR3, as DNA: TGTGCCAGCAGCCAAGACGGCAGGGGCCCAACTAATGAAAAACTGTTTTTT. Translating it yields CASSQDGRGPTNEKLFF.